The count of the clone carrying this T cell receptor beta chain is one. This sample stems from a study of blood T cells in healthy people across ages. The CDR3 loop spans 14 amino acids. Germline V CDR1 and CDR2: MNHEY, SVGEGT. V was cut by 5 bases and J by 3 bases, with 14 bases left in between. The use of a sample-barcoded 5' primer and a J-beta primer mix characterized a second PCR of roughly 6 to 11 cycles. TCRdb reprocessed the 5' RACE reads via MiXCR and lists one record per CDR3 protein. The profile covers 600,000 to 1,000,000 distinct CDR3 sequences, with 58% appearing a single time and 22% taken by the ten largest.

The rearrangement joins TRBV6-2 or TRBV6-3 to TRBJ2-7, with D maybe TRBD2 (6 bases). Material for sequencing was blood. The sequence derives from a man aged 25-40 years in good health. CDR3 bases: TGTGCCAGCAGTAAAAACCGGGGAGGCTACGAGCAGTACTTC. Translating it yields CASSKNRGGYEQYF.